Shown below are 24 T cell receptor beta chains from a single sample sequenced in a study of PD-1 blockade in classical Hodgkin lymphoma. Using immunoSEQ multiplex PCR, the repertoire was profiled, and TCRdb retains in-frame clones only, with some absent. In the table there are tens of thousands of clones, about 90% of which are singletons. Time point noted: cycle 4 day 1 (C4D1), after more than five weeks of nivolumab. Every one of the patients relapsed after autologous stem cell transplantation (brentuximab vedotin exposure was variable). This specimen was peripheral blood mononuclear cells (PBMCs), taken before the fourth cycle of nivolumab. The source is a human donor with classical Hodgkin lymphoma.

This rearrangement joins TRBV6-1 to TRBJ2-1, with 10 nucleotides matching TRBD2. Germline assignment: CDR1 MNHNS and CDR2 SASEGT. After removal of 6 bases from V and 7 bases from J, the junction contained 12 bases not matched to a gene. This CDR3 contains 16 residues. The CDR3 DNA sequence: TGTGCCAGCAGGGAACTCCCAGCGGGGGGGAGTAATGAGCAGTTCTTC. It specifies CASRELPAGGSNEQFF.

The table lists this clone with a count of one. The gene calls are TRBV27 and TRBJ2-2; a weak D match, TRBD1 (5 bases). CDR1 MNHEY and CDR2 SMNVEV come from the germline V gene (reference sequence). The V gene lost 6 bases and the J gene lost 6 bases, with 14 bases spanning the gap. The CDR3 is 14 amino acids. CDR3 region: CASSHSQGSGELFF. The CDR3 coding sequence is TGTGCCAGCAGCCATTCGCAGGGATCCGGGGAGCTGTTTTTT.

This chain connects TRBV2 to TRBJ2-1; D not resolved. V was cut by 11 bases and J by 8 bases, with 19 bases left in between. Germline V gene sequence: CDR1 SNHLY, CDR2 FYNNEI. The CDR3 has 13 residues. This chain's CDR3 is CAGNGPGVDEQFF. The CDR3 bases are TGTGCCGGTAACGGCCCAGGAGTAGATGAGCAGTTCTTC.

The rearrangement uses TRBV5-6 and TRBJ2-5, with TRBD2 as a possible D gene (6 bases). V was pared by 4 bases and J by 5 bases, with 15 bases between. Germline V lookup: CDR1 SGHDT, CDR2 YYEEEE. The length of the CDR3 is 14 residues. Here the CDR3 DNA reads TGTGCCAGCAGCGGCGGGACTGGTGGTGAGACCCAGTACTTC. Protein: CASSGGTGGETQYF.

The CDR3 sequence is CASSRQGSGGGYTF. In DNA, the CDR3 is TGTGCCAGCAGTCGACAGGGGTCCGGGGGTGGCTACACCTTC. The chain uses TRBV6-5 and TRBJ1-2; 8 bases line up with TRBD1. Germline V gene lookup returns CDR1 MNHEY and CDR2 SVGAGI. The CDR3 loop spans 14 amino acids. With 5 bases clipped from V and 7 bases from J, the junction kept 9 bases outside the gene matches.

The rearrangement joins TRBV2 to TRBJ2-1; 9 bases map to TRBD1. Germline assignment: CDR1 SNHLY and CDR2 FYNNEI. The CDR3 consists of 15 residues. With 6 bases clipped from V and 2 bases from J, the junction kept 5 bases outside the gene matches. The CDR3 DNA follows: TGTGCCAGCAGAACCGGGACAGGGCCCTACAATGAGCAGTTCTTC. This gives the protein CASRTGTGPYNEQFF.

There are a few counts of this clone. This sequence joins TRBV10-3 and TRBJ1-6; 8 bases match TRBD1. Germline V CDR1 and CDR2: ENHRY, SYGVKD. The CDR3 is 14 amino acids. The junction had 7 bases not matched to a gene; V was cut back by 6 bases and J by 9 bases. The CDR3 DNA reads as TGTGCCATCAGCCCAGGGACAGGTCCTTCACCCCTCCACTTT. Protein sequence: CAISPGTGPSPLHF.

The chain joins TRBV7-9 to TRBJ1-2; D perhaps matches TRBD1 (6 bases). CDR1 and CDR2 from the germline V gene are SEHNR and FQNEAQ (reference sequence). There are 15 residues in the CDR3. The V gene lost 5 bases and the J gene lost 0 bases, with 13 bases spanning the gap. The CDR3, as DNA: TGTGCCAGCAGCCATACAGGGCCGACTAACTATGGCTACACCTTC. Translation: CASSHTGPTNYGYTF. Full variable domain (remainder filled in from reference TRBV7-9 and TRBJ1-2): DTGVSQNPRHKITKRGQNVTFRCDPISEHNRLYWYRQTLGQGPEFLTYFQNEAQLEKSRLLSDRFSAERPKGSFSTLEIQRTEQGDSAMYLCASSHTGPTNYGYTFGSGTRLTVV.

The genes are TRBV27 and TRBJ1-3, with D tentatively TRBD1 (5 bases). This CDR3 contains 13 residues. Germline assignment: CDR1 MNHEY and CDR2 SMNVEV (reference sequence). The V gene lost 5 bases and the J gene lost 5 bases, with 10 bases spanning the gap. DNA for the CDR3: TGTGCCAGCAGTCCGGGACGGAGAAACACCATATATTTT. Translation gives CASSPGRRNTIYF.

The chain couples TRBV28 to TRBJ1-4, with D possibly TRBD1 on 5 matching bases. The CDR3 length is 16 residues. V lost 5 bases to trimming and J lost 4 bases, with 17 bases between them. Germline lookup yields CDR1 MDHEN and CDR2 SYDVKM. CDR3 sequence reads: CASSSLTGGGNEKLFF. The DNA for the CDR3 is TGTGCCAGCAGTAGCTTGACCGGCGGGGGTAATGAAAAACTGTTTTTT.

V usage is TRBV4-1 and J usage is TRBJ1-5; the D gene is possibly TRBD1 (5 bases). The CDR3 runs to 15 residues. V shed 0 bases and J shed 5 bases, with 11 bases lying between them. Per the germline V gene, CDR1 is MGHRA and CDR2 is YSYEKL. The CDR3 DNA reads as TGCGCCAGCAGCCAAGACATCCAGGGCTATCAGCCCCAGCATTTT. Residues: CASSQDIQGYQPQHF.

V gene TRBV7-8 combines with J gene TRBJ2-7; the D gene is possibly TRBD1 (6 bases). Germline assignment: CDR1 SGHVS and CDR2 FQNEAQ. The V and J ends lost 5 bases and 4 bases respectively, with 15 bases between them. The length of the CDR3 is 14 residues. The CDR3 is CASSAPGTTYEQYF. CDR3 coding DNA: TGTGCCAGCAGCGCCCCCGGGACAACTTACGAGCAGTACTTC.

This clone was counted only a few times. The chain has TRBV7-9 and TRBJ1-6; D is ambiguous. This CDR3 has 12 residues. CDR1 SEHNR and CDR2 FQNEAQ come from the germline V gene (reference sequence). V gave up 8 bases and J gave up 9 bases, with 11 bases separating them. This CDR3 is CASCRGSSPLHF. CDR3 bases: TGTGCCAGCTGCAGAGGGAGTTCACCCCTCCACTTT.

The chain links TRBV4-1 to TRBJ1-1, with 8 positions matching TRBD1. From germline, CDR1 is MGHRA and CDR2 YSYEKL. J lost 1 base, V lost 1 base, and 2 bases had no gene match. The CDR3 contains 15 residues. The CDR3 DNA reads as TGCGCCAGCAGCCAAGGACAGGGGCCGAACACTGAAGCTTTCTTT. Translation gives CASSQGQGPNTEAFF.

The CDR3 here is CASSPPAGGSNQPQHF. As DNA, the CDR3 is TGTGCCAGCAGCCCCCCGGCGGGTGGTTCCAATCAGCCCCAGCATTTT. The gene calls are TRBV2 and TRBJ1-5; no clear D gene. The CDR3 extends over 16 amino acids. Deletions cut 6 bases from V and 3 bases from J, with 18 bases between. Germline CDR1 SNHLY, CDR2 FYNNEI.

The genes are TRBV19 and TRBJ2-1; 10 bases line up with TRBD2. Per the germline V gene, CDR1 is LNHDA and CDR2 is SQIVND (reference sequence). Trimming removed 5 bases from V and 7 bases from J; junction bases left unmatched: 8. The CDR3 runs to 15 residues. In DNA form, the CDR3 reads TGTGCCAGTAGTTGGTCTAGCGGGGGTATGAATGAGCAGTTCTTC. Protein sequence: CASSWSSGGMNEQFF.

This clone was observed once. The chain couples TRBV2 to TRBJ2-5; D gene ambiguous. From germline, CDR1 is SNHLY and CDR2 FYNNEI. Trimming removed 2 bases from V and 5 bases from J, with 9 bases in between. CDR3 length: 13 amino acids. The CDR3 loop reads CASSEIMSETQYF. CDR3 bases: TGTGCCAGCAGTGAAATAATGTCGGAGACCCAGTACTTC. The full variable domain, its missing parts supplied by reference TRBV2 and TRBJ2-5, is EPEVTQTPSHQVTQMGQEVILRCVPISNHLYFYWYRQILGQKVEFLVSFYNNEISEKSEIFDDQFSVERPDGSNFTLKIRSTKLEDSAMYFCASSEIMSETQYFGPGTRLLVL.

This chain connects TRBV29-1 to TRBJ1-5, with D unresolved. Trimming took 3 bases from V and 1 from J, leaving 7 bases between them. CDR1 SQVTM and CDR2 ANQGSEA come from the germline V gene. The CDR3 totals 13 residues. CDR3: CSVEYKSNQPQHF. The DNA for the CDR3 is TGCAGCGTTGAGTATAAGAGCAATCAGCCCCAGCATTTT.

DNA of the CDR3: TGTGCCTCAAGGCGGGAATCGGGTGTTGGGGAGCTGTTTTTT. It codes for CASRRESGVGELFF. This chain uses TRBV7-3 with TRBJ2-2; maybe TRBD2 (6 bases). The V gene lost 11 bases and the J gene lost 8 bases, with 21 bases spanning the gap. CDR3 length: 14 amino acids. CDR1 SGHTA and CDR2 FQGTGA come from the germline V gene.

This chain connects TRBV12-5 to TRBJ1-4, with D unresolved. The germline V and J ends were trimmed by 3 bases and 12 bases, with 8 bases remaining between them. The germline V gene has CDR1 LGHNT and CDR2 FRNRAP. The CDR3 is 11 residues long. For the CDR3, the DNA is TGTGCTAGTGGTTTCATGGGTCAACTGTTTTTT. Translation: CASGFMGQLFF.

This chain uses TRBV25-1 with TRBJ1-1; TRBD1 might be the D (5 bases). The V end was cut by 6 bases, the J end by 0 bases, with 11 bases between. This CDR3 is built from 14 residues. Germline CDR1 and CDR2: MGHDK and SYGVNS. The CDR3 sequence is CASRRGSMNTEAFF. The CDR3 DNA follows: TGTGCCAGCAGACGGGGGTCTATGAACACTGAAGCTTTCTTT.

This CDR3 is CASSRESGTRDTEAFF. The CDR3 region has the DNA TGCGCCAGCAGCCGGGAATCCGGGACAAGAGACACTGAAGCTTTCTTT. This chain links TRBV5-1 with TRBJ1-1, with D tentatively TRBD1 (6 bases). V gave up 4 bases and J gave up 3 bases, with 19 bases separating them. CDR3 length equals 16 residues. Germline assignment: CDR1 SGHRS and CDR2 YFSETQ.

The chain has TRBV19 and TRBJ1-5; D is unresolved. The germline CDR1 and CDR2 sequences are LNHDA and SQIVND (reference sequence). The V end lost 8 bases, the J end lost 7 bases, and 21 bases lay between the germline ends. The CDR3 runs 15 residues. The CDR3 region has the DNA TGTGCCAGTCGTAAGGTGGAAGGGCTGGTGCAGCCCCAGCATTTT. This encodes CASRKVEGLVQPQHF.

The chain employs TRBV11-2 and TRBJ2-2, with D hard to call. This CDR3 spans 13 amino acids. Germline CDR1 and CDR2: SGHAT and FQNNGV. Between the trimmed V and J ends, which lost 3 bases and 7 bases, there was a span of 9 bases. The CDR3 region is CASSFSANGELFF. CDR3 sequence (DNA): TGTGCCAGCAGCTTCTCAGCCAACGGGGAGCTGTTTTTT.